The subject of this entry is one T cell receptor (beta chain). Its cognate antigen is unknown. Per germline, CDR1 MNHEY and CDR2 SVGAGI. The CDR3 consists of 15 residues. V trimming: 6 bases; J trimming: 2 bases; junction bases outside the gene matches: 6. The record originates from a study of cytomegalovirus exposure and HLA in healthy donors. The study, taken as a whole, reports: The authors listed 180 or so TCR beta chains as cytomegalovirus-associated. That first-cohort TCR clusters tended to co-occur in the approximately 120 validation repertoires was found in a later analysis.

Libraries were prepared by immunoSEQ multiplex PCR; TCRdb keeps only in-frame clonotypes and omits some of them. The sample contains about 190,000 clones, 80% to 85% of which appear only once. The chain is built from TRBV6-5 and TRBJ2-3; 9 bases map to TRBD2. The clonotype comes from a woman between 18 and 29 years old in good health and CMV-seropositive. The sequencing sample was made of PBMCs. The CDR3 loop is CASRRGGAYTDTQYF. The CDR3 region has the DNA TGTGCCAGCAGACGCGGGGGGGCCTACACAGATACGCAGTATTTT.